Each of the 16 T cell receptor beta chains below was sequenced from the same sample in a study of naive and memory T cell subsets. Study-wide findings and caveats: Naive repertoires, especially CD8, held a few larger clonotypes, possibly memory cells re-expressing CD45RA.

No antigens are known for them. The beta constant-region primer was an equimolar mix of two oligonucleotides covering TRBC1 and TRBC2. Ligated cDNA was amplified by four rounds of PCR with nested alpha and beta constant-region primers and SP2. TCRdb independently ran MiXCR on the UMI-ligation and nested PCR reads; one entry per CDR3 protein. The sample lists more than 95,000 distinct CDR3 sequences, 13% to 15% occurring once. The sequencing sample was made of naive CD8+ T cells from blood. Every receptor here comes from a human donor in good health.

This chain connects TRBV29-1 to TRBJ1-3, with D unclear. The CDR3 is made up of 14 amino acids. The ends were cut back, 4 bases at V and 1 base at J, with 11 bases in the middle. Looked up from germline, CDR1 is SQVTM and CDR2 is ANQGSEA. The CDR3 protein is CSVASQKSGNTIYF. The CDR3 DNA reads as TGCAGCGTTGCCTCCCAGAAGTCTGGAAACACCATATATTTT.

This chain's CDR3 is CASSPTGALDEQFF. Written as DNA, the CDR3 is TGTGCCAGCAGCCCGACCGGGGCGCTTGATGAGCAGTTCTTC. The V and J genes are TRBV7-2 and TRBJ2-1; D possibly uses TRBD1 or TRBD2 (5 bases each). The germline gives CDR1 SGHTA, CDR2 FQGNSA. The germline V and J ends were trimmed by 5 bases and 8 bases, with 16 bases remaining between them. The length of the CDR3 is 14 residues. The full variable domain, its missing parts supplied by reference TRBV7-2 and TRBJ2-1, is GAGVSQSPSNKVTEKGKDVELRCDPISGHTALYWYRQSLGQGLEFLIYFQGNSAPDKSGLPSDRFSAERTGGSVSTLTIQRTQQEDSAVYLCASSPTGALDEQFFGPGTRLTVL.

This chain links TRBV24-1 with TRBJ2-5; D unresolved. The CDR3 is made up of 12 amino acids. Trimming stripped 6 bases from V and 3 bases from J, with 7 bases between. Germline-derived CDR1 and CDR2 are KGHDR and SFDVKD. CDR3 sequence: CATSLEEETQYF. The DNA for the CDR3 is TGTGCCACCAGTCTCGAGGAAGAGACCCAGTACTTC.

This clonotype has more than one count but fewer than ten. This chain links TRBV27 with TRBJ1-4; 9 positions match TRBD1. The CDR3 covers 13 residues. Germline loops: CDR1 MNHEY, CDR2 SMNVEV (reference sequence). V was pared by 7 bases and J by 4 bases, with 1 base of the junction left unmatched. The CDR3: CASKDRGNEKLFF. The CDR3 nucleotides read TGTGCCAGCAAGGACAGGGGTAATGAAAAACTGTTTTTT.

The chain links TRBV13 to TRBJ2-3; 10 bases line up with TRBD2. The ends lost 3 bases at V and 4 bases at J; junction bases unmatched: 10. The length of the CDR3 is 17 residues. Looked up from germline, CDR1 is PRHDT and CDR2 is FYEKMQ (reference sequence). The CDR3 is CASSFGALAGVADTQYF. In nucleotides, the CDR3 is TGTGCCAGCAGCTTTGGGGCCCTAGCGGGAGTCGCAGATACGCAGTATTTT.

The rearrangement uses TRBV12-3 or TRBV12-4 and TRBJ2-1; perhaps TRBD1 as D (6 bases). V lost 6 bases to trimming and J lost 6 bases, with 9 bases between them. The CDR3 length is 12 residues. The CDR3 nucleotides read TGTGCCAGCAGAGCCAGGGGCAATGAGCAGTTCTTC. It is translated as CASRARGNEQFF.

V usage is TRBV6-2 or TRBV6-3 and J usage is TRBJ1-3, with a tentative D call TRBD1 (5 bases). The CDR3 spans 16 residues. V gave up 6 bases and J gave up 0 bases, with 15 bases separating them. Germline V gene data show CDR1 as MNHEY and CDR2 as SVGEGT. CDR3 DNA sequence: TGTGCCAGCAGAGATGTGGGACCATACTCTGGAAACACCATATATTTT. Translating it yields CASRDVGPYSGNTIYF.

The CDR3 region has the DNA TGCGCCAGCAGCCAACTTAATCGACAGCCACCTTATGGCTACACCTTC. This codes for CASSQLNRQPPYGYTF. V and J are TRBV4-3 and TRBJ1-2; a possible D gene is TRBD1 (5 bases). Germline loops: CDR1 LGHNA, CDR2 YSLEER. With 2 bases removed from V and 5 bases from J, the gap between germline ends came to 18 bases. The CDR3 runs 16 residues.

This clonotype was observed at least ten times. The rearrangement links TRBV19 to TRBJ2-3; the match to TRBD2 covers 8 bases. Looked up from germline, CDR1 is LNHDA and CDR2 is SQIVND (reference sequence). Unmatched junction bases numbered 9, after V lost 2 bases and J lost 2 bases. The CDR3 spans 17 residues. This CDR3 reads CASSIFSGDRLTDTQYF. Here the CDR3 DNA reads TGTGCCAGTAGTATATTTAGCGGGGATCGACTCACAGATACGCAGTATTTT.

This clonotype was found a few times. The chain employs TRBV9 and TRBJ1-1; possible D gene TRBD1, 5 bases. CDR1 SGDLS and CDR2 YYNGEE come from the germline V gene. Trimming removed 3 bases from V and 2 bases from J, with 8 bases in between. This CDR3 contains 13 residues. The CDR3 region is CASSAWDNTEAFF. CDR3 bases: TGTGCCAGCAGCGCCTGGGACAACACTGAAGCTTTCTTT.

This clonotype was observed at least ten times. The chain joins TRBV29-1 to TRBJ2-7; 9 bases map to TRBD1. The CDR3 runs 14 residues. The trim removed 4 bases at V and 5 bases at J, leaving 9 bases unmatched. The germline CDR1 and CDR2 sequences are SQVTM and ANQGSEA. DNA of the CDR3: TGCAGCGTTGTCCTCCCGACAGGGGGAGACGAGCAGTACTTC. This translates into CSVVLPTGGDEQYF.

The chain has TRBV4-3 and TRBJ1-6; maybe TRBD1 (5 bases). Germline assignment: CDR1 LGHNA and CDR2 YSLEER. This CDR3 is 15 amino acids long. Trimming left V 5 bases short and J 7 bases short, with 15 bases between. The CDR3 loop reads CASSNWGRVNSPLHF. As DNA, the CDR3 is TGCGCCAGCAGCAACTGGGGACGGGTAAATTCACCCCTCCACTTT.

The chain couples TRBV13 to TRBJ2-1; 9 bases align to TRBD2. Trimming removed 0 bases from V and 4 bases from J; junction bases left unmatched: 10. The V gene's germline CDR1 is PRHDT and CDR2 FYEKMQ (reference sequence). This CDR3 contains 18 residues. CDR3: CASSLGLGGRDKYNEQFF. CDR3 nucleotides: TGTGCCAGCAGCTTAGGCCTGGGCGGGAGGGATAAGTACAATGAGCAGTTCTTC.

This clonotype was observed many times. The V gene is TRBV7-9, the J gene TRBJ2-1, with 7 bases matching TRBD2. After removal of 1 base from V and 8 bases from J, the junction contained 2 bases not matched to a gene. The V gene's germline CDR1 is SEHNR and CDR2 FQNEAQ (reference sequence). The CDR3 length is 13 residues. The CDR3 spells CASSLVRGDEQFF. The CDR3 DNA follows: TGTGCCAGCAGCTTAGTTCGGGGGGATGAGCAGTTCTTC.

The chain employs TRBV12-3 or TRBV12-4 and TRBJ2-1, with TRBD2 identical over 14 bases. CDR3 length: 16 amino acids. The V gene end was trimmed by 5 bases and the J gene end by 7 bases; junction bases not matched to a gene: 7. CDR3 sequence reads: CASSGGTSGSLNEQFF. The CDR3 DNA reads TGTGCCAGCAGTGGGGGGACTAGCGGGAGTCTTAATGAGCAGTTCTTC.

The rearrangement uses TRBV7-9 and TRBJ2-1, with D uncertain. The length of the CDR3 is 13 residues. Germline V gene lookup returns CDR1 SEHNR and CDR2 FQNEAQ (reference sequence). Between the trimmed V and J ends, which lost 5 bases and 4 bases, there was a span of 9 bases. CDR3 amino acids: CASSPTEYNEQFF. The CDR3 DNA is TGTGCCAGCAGCCCGACGGAGTACAATGAGCAGTTCTTC.